A single TCR beta chain is shown here with its context. This sample stems from a study of blood T cell repertoires in COVID-19. Turning to the study itself: The United States, Italy and Spain provided the acute and convalescent COVID-19 samples.

Per the authors' pipeline: Amplification of reference gene primers was used by the study to estimate nucleated cell counts. Produced via immunoSEQ multiplex PCR; TCRdb's table is partial and in-frame only. Clone size and the V and J calls come from that table; the DNA yielded D and trimming. The top ten clones hold approximately 4.1% of a sample with fewer than 150,000 clones, approximately 78% of them seen once. Specimen: peripheral blood. The receptor's source is an elderly woman with acute or convalescent COVID-19.

CDR3 sequence (DNA): TGTGCCAGCTCACTGACAAGCACCGGGGAGCTGTTTTTT. Amino acids: CASSLTSTGELFF. The J gene is TRBJ2-2, the V gene TRBV18; D not resolved. Between the trimmed V and J ends, which lost 4 bases and 4 bases, there was a span of 7 bases. Germline assignment: CDR1 KGHSH and CDR2 LQKENI. This CDR3 has 13 residues. Combining the CDR3 with reference TRBV18 and TRBJ2-2 gives the whole variable domain NAGVMQNPRHLVRRRGQEARLRCSPMKGHSHVYWYRQLPEEGLKFMVYLQKENIIDESGMPKERFSAEFPKEGPSILRIQQVVRGDSAAYFCASSLTSTGELFFGEGSRLTVL.